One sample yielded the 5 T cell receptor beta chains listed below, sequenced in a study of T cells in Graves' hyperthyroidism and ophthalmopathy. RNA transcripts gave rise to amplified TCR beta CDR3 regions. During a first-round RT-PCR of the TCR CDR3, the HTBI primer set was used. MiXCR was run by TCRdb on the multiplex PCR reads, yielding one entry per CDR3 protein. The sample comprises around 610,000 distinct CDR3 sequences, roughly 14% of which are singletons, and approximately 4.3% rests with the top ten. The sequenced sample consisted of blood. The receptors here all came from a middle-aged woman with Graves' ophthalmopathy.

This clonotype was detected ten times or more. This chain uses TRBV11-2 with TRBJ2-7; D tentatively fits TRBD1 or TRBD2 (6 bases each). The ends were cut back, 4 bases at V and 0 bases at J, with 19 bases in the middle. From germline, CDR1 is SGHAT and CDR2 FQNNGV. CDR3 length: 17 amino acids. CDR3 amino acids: CASSSTVVGGYSYEQYF. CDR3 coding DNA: TGTGCCAGCAGCTCTACTGTGGTCGGGGGCTACTCCTACGAGCAGTACTTC. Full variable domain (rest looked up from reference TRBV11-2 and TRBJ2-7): EAGVAQSPRYKIIEKRQSVAFWCNPISGHATLYWYQQILGQGPKLLIQFQNNGVVDDSQLPKDRFSAERLKGVDSTLKIQPAKLEDSAVYLCASSSTVVGGYSYEQYFGPGTRLTVT.

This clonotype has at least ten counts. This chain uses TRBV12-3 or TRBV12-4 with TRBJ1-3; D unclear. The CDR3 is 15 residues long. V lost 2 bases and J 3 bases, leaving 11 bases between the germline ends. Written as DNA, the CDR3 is TGTGCCAGCAGTTTATGGTCGGGAGTTGGAAACACCATATATTTT. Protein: CASSLWSGVGNTIYF.

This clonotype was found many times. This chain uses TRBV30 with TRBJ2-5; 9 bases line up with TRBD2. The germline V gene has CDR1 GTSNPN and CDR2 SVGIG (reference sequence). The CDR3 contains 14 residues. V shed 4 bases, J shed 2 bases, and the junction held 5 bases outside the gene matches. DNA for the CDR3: TGTGCCTGGAACAATCTAGCGGGGCAAGAGACCCAGTACTTC. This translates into CAWNNLAGQETQYF.

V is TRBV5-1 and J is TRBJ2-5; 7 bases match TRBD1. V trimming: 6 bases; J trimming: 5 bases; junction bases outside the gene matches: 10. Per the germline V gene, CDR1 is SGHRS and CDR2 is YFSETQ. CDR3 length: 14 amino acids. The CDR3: CASKLGQPAETQYF. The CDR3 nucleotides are TGCGCCAGCAAGCTGGGACAGCCGGCGGAGACCCAGTACTTC.

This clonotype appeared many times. DNA for the CDR3: TGTGCCAGCAGCTTCCTAGGGACCCAGTACTTC. Encoded protein: CASSFLGTQYF. This chain uses TRBV7-3 with TRBJ2-5; no clear D. V shed 3 bases and J shed 7 bases, with 6 bases lying between them. From germline, CDR1 is SGHTA and CDR2 FQGTGA. This CDR3 region has 11 residues.